A selection of T cell receptor beta chains follows, all from one sample in a study of CD4 T cells in relation to SARS-CoV-2 and coronaviruses. The data were produced by immunoSEQ multiplex PCR, yet TCRdb's version contains in-frame clones alone and is incomplete. Of just under 20,000 clones in the sample, approximately 70% are singletons; the top ten hold roughly 20%. These receptors are not linked to any known antigen. The sample was CD4+ T cells from PBMCs, cultured in vitro. These receptors were taken from a human donor in good health. The CDR3 runs from the conserved cysteine through the conserved F or W. A D gene is named only where the DNA matches it firmly. Clone size is stated in some rows and not others, as once, few, many or a class when expanded.

d_call,v_call,j_call,clone_size,cdr3_aa,cdr3_nt
TRBD2,TRBV5-1,TRBJ2-3,NA,CASSQKLAGDLVDTQYF,TGCGCCAGCAGCCAGAAACTAGCGGGGGACCTAGTAGATACGCAGTATTTT
NA,TRBV7-2,TRBJ2-7,NA,CASSQGHGPYEQYF,TGTGCCAGCAGCCAGGGACACGGACCCTACGAGCAGTACTTC
TRBD2,TRBV13,TRBJ2-7,NA,CASSLGSGSLYEQYF,TGTGCCAGCAGCTTGGGGAGCGGGAGTTTGTACGAGCAGTACTTC
TRBD1,TRBV2,TRBJ2-7,NA,CASSGDRAGEQYF,TGTGCCAGCAGTGGGGACAGGGCGGGCGAGCAGTACTTC
NA,TRBV18,TRBJ2-1,few,CASSPPMGFSDNEQFF,TGTGCCAGCTCACCACCGATGGGGTTTAGCGACAATGAGCAGTTCTTC
TRBD1,TRBV18,TRBJ2-7,NA,CASSPQPGGNYEQYF,TGTGCCAGCTCACCACAGCCAGGGGGTAACTACGAGCAGTACTTC
TRBD1,TRBV6-2/TRBV6-3,TRBJ1-4,NA,CASSQDRGDEKLFF,TGTGCCAGCAGTCAGGACAGGGGGGATGAAAAACTGTTTTTT
NA,TRBV7-9,TRBJ2-1,NA,CASSRGAPNEQFF,TGTGCCAGCAGCCGCGGGGCCCCAAATGAGCAGTTCTTC
TRBD2,TRBV30,TRBJ2-7,NA,CAWSGGRAYEQYF,TGTGCCTGGAGTGGGGGGAGGGCCTACGAGCAGTACTTC
NA,TRBV6-6,TRBJ1-1,NA,CASSVRDGFLAFF,TGTGCCAGCAGTGTCCGGGACGGATTCTTGGCTTTCTTT
NA,TRBV4-3,TRBJ1-2,NA,CASSQGQNGYTF,TGCGCCAGCAGCCAAGGGCAGAATGGCTACACCTTC
NA,TRBV21-1,TRBJ1-3,NA,CASSKGSGNTIYF,TGTGCCAGCAGCAAAGGGTCTGGAAACACCATATATTTT
NA,TRBV11-2,TRBJ1-5,NA,CASSEWPQTDGPQHF,TGTGCCAGCAGCGAGTGGCCCCAGACGGACGGGCCCCAGCATTTT